The 27 T cell receptor beta chains below come from one sample, sequenced in a study of shared clonotypes between healthy human individuals. Here immunoSEQ multiplex PCR was the method, and the copy in TCRdb shows in-frame clones only, minus some. The profile covers 550,000 to 800,000 clones, with approximately 79% appearing a single time and approximately 1.7% taken by the ten largest. The sequenced sample consisted of memory CD4+ T cells sorted from blood. The subset here: CD45RA-negative fraction. The receptors were gathered from a woman aged 25 to 39 in good health.

V gene TRBV11-2 combines with J gene TRBJ2-1; D gene unclear. Germline V gene lookup returns CDR1 SGHAT and CDR2 FQNNGV. The ends were cut back, 5 bases at V and 7 bases at J, with 15 bases in the middle. The CDR3 has 14 amino acids. The CDR3 bases are TGTGCCAGCAGCGATCAGGAATCTGTGAATGAGCAGTTCTTC. Its protein product is CASSDQESVNEQFF.

This sequence joins TRBV9 and TRBJ2-5, with 10 bases aligning to TRBD2. This CDR3 contains 15 residues. The junction had 9 bases not matched to a gene; V was cut back by 0 bases and J by 10 bases. Germline V gives CDR1 SGDLS, CDR2 YYNGEE. CDR3 sequence reads: CASSVEGAGGPRQYF. CDR3 nucleotides: TGTGCCAGCAGCGTAGAGGGAGCGGGAGGGCCGCGCCAGTACTTC.

The chain couples TRBV19 to TRBJ2-5, with D tentatively TRBD1 or TRBD2 (5 bases each). Germline V CDR1 and CDR2: LNHDA, SQIVND (reference sequence). This CDR3 spans 15 amino acids. V was clipped by 5 bases and J by 5 bases, with 18 bases between them. CDR3 sequence reads: CASSARGGRRETQYF. The CDR3 DNA follows: TGTGCCAGTAGTGCCCGTGGGGGTAGGAGGGAGACCCAGTACTTC.

This clone was detected only a few times. The rearrangement joins TRBV6-1 to TRBJ1-2, with D possibly matching TRBD1 (6 bases). Trimming took off 3 bases at V and 4 bases at J, with 21 bases between the two ends. This CDR3 is built from 17 residues. The germline gives CDR1 MNHNS, CDR2 SASEGT. For the CDR3, the DNA is TGTGCCAGCAGTGACCCGCCCGGGACAATGAGTATCTATGGCTACACCTTC. As protein: CASSDPPGTMSIYGYTF.

The genes are TRBV30 and TRBJ1-2, with D hard to call. CDR3 length: 15 amino acids. Germline values: CDR1 GTSNPN, CDR2 SVGIG (reference sequence). The V gene lost 1 base and the J gene lost 5 bases, with 17 bases spanning the gap. CDR3 amino acids: CAWSATGEMGYGYTF. The CDR3 nucleotides read TGTGCCTGGAGTGCCACTGGGGAGATGGGGTATGGCTACACCTTC.

The genes are TRBV5-6 and TRBJ2-7, with D tentatively TRBD2 (6 bases). The CDR3 covers 12 residues. Germline V lookup: CDR1 SGHDT, CDR2 YYEEEE. The ends were cut back, 5 bases at V and 6 bases at J, with 12 bases in the middle. The CDR3 is CASRRLGGEQYF. Written as DNA, the CDR3 is TGTGCCAGCAGAAGACTGGGGGGCGAGCAGTACTTC. Full variable domain (rest looked up from reference TRBV5-6 and TRBJ2-7): DAGVTQSPTHLIKTRGQQVTLRCSPKSGHDTVSWYQQALGQGPQFIFQYYEEEERQRGNFPDRFSGHQFPNYSSELNVNALLLGDSALYLCASRRLGGEQYFGPGTRLTVT.

The V and J genes are TRBV28 and TRBJ1-4; 9 nucleotides agree with TRBD1. Germline lookup yields CDR1 MDHEN and CDR2 SYDVKM. V trimming: 1 base; J trimming: 6 bases; junction bases outside the gene matches: 0. This CDR3 spans 14 amino acids. The CDR3 reads CASSLYRGHEKLFF. The CDR3 DNA sequence: TGTGCCAGCAGTTTATACAGGGGGCATGAAAAACTGTTTTTT.

The chain combines TRBV28 with TRBJ1-5; D is uncertain. The germline CDR1 and CDR2 sequences are MDHEN and SYDVKM. V lost 2 bases, J lost 5 bases, and 4 bases lay in between. This CDR3 spans 12 amino acids. CDR3 bases: TGTGCCAGCAGTTTAGTGGATCAGCCCCAGCATTTT. Translated, it gives CASSLVDQPQHF.

Of note for this clone: Other DNA sequences within the sample encode an identical CDR3. The V gene is TRBV10-3, the J gene TRBJ2-3; 10 bases are shared with TRBD2. The length of the CDR3 is 14 residues. The germline V gene encodes CDR1 ENHRY and CDR2 SYGVKD. After removal of 4 bases from V and 4 bases from J, the junction contained 2 bases not matched to a gene. CDR3 sequence reads: CAISGLAGADTQYF. CDR3 nucleotides: TGTGCCATCAGTGGGCTAGCGGGAGCAGATACGCAGTATTTT.

This clone was recorded once. This chain joins TRBV4-1 and TRBJ1-5; TRBD1 matches at 7 bases. This CDR3 has 13 amino acids. Per germline, CDR1 MGHRA and CDR2 YSYEKL. V lost 5 bases and J lost 4; bases outside the gene matches: 2. CDR3 sequence reads: CASSLTGNQPQHF. The CDR3 bases are TGCGCCAGCAGCTTGACAGGGAATCAGCCCCAGCATTTT.

The rearrangement links TRBV7-8 to TRBJ2-1, with TRBD1 matching over 9 bases. With 3 bases clipped from V and 7 bases from J, the junction kept 7 bases outside the gene matches. The germline V gene has CDR1 SGHVS and CDR2 FQNEAQ. This CDR3 has 15 residues. The chain's CDR3 is CASSFDGTGRNEQFF. CDR3 nucleotide sequence: TGTGCCAGCAGCTTCGATGGGACAGGGAGGAATGAGCAGTTCTTC.

This clone was detected ten times or more. The chain joins TRBV4-1 to TRBJ2-3; D is uncertain. Per the germline V gene, CDR1 is MGHRA and CDR2 is YSYEKL. Trimming removed 0 bases at V and 11 bases at J, with 15 bases between. This CDR3 has 14 amino acids. The CDR3, as DNA: TGCGCCAGCAGCCAAGACTATCGGACCGTTGTGCAGTATTTT. This translates into CASSQDYRTVVQYF.

DNA for the CDR3: TGTGCCAGCAGCTTGGAGGGCAACTATGGCTACACCTTC. Protein: CASSLEGNYGYTF. The rearrangement joins TRBV5-6 to TRBJ1-2; D remains ambiguous. This CDR3 has 13 residues. Germline values: CDR1 SGHDT, CDR2 YYEEEE. The germline V and J ends were trimmed by 0 bases and 2 bases, with 5 bases remaining between them.

With regard to this clone: At the DNA level, this CDR3 is encoded by other sequences in the same sample as well. The chain has TRBV5-1 and TRBJ2-1; D remains unclear. The CDR3 has 15 amino acids. Germline V gives CDR1 SGHRS, CDR2 YFSETQ. The V gene lost 4 bases and the J gene lost 1 base, with 12 bases spanning the gap. CDR3 amino acids: CASSADSPSYNEQFF. CDR3 bases: TGCGCCAGCAGCGCCGACTCGCCGTCCTACAATGAGCAGTTCTTC.

This clone was recorded a few times. The chain links TRBV7-6 to TRBJ1-6, with TRBD1 as a possible D gene (6 bases). CDR3 length: 15 amino acids. Per the germline V gene, CDR1 is SGHVS and CDR2 is FNYEAQ. Trimming removed 4 bases at V and 7 bases at J, with 14 bases between. DNA for the CDR3: TGTGCCAGCAGCTCGCAGGACAGTTTCAATTCACCCCTCCACTTT. Translation: CASSSQDSFNSPLHF.

In its sample, this clone was seen a few times. J is TRBJ1-5 and V is TRBV28; D remains unclear. This CDR3 region has 12 residues. V was pared by 7 bases and J by 7 bases, with 11 bases between. Germline V CDR1 and CDR2: MDHEN, SYDVKM. CDR3 loop: CASNRPLQPQHF. In nucleotides, the CDR3 is TGTGCCAGCAACCGCCCCTTACAGCCCCAGCATTTT.

The V call is TRBV5-1, the J call TRBJ1-5; TRBD1 might be the D (6 bases). Germline loops: CDR1 SGHRS, CDR2 YFSETQ. V lost 7 bases, J lost 0 bases, and 29 bases lay in between. This CDR3 is built from 20 residues. The CDR3 loop reads CASRSARDTSRGYSNQPQHF. DNA for the CDR3: TGCGCCAGCCGCTCCGCCCGGGACACATCTCGGGGATATAGCAATCAGCCCCAGCATTTT. Combining the CDR3 with reference TRBV5-1 and TRBJ1-5 gives the whole variable domain KAGVTQTPRYLIKTRGQQVTLSCSPISGHRSVSWYQQTPGQGLQFLFEYFSETQRNKGNFPGRFSGRQFSNSRSEMNVSTLELGDSALYLCASRSARDTSRGYSNQPQHFGDGTRLSIL.

The chain has TRBV6-1 and TRBJ1-2; D is perhaps TRBD1 (6 bases). V dropped 2 bases and J dropped 6 bases, with 13 bases sitting between them. CDR3 length: 14 amino acids. Germline-derived CDR1 and CDR2 are MNHNS and SASEGT. The CDR3 loop is CASSEWAGGNGYTF. In DNA form, the CDR3 reads TGTGCCAGCAGTGAATGGGCTGGGGGCAATGGCTACACCTTC.

The rearrangement links TRBV29-1 to TRBJ2-7; 10 bases are shared with TRBD1. The CDR3 is 12 amino acids. CDR1 is SQVTM and CDR2 is ANQGSEA in the germline V gene. V dropped 6 bases and J dropped 6; count of bases not matched to a gene: 5. CDR3 bases: TGCAGCGTGGGACAGGGGAAATCCGAGCAGTACTTC. This codes for CSVGQGKSEQYF.

This clone was counted between two and nine times. The chain has TRBV19 and TRBJ1-2, with no clear D. CDR1 LNHDA and CDR2 SQIVND come from the germline V gene (reference sequence). The CDR3 contains 12 residues. V was trimmed by 9 bases and J by 2 bases, leaving 10 bases between them. The CDR3 bases are TGTGCCAGCTTCCGGGTCAACTATGGCTACACCTTC. This gives the protein CASFRVNYGYTF.

The rearrangement joins TRBV27 to TRBJ2-7; D might be TRBD2 (6 bases). In germline, CDR1 is MNHEY, CDR2 SMNVEV (reference sequence). Trimming removed 5 bases at V and 2 bases at J, with 10 bases between. The CDR3 consists of 13 residues. The CDR3 sequence: CASSVSGPYEQYF. The CDR3 DNA reads TGTGCCAGCAGTGTTAGCGGACCCTACGAGCAGTACTTC.

The chain recombines TRBV5-1 with TRBJ2-6; tentative D call: TRBD1 (6 bases). CDR3 size: 16 residues. Germline V CDR1 and CDR2: SGHRS, YFSETQ. Trimming took off 3 bases at V and 0 bases at J, with 10 bases between the two ends. The CDR3 loop is CASSSRTASGANVLTF. The CDR3 bases are TGCGCCAGCAGCTCGAGGACAGCCTCTGGGGCCAACGTCCTGACTTTC.

CDR3 DNA: TGTGCCTGGAGTGTGCTGGCCGCCGGAGGTAATGAAAAACTGTTTTTT. Its protein is CAWSVLAAGGNEKLFF. V gene TRBV30 combines with J gene TRBJ1-4; D gene unclear. This CDR3 is 16 amino acids long. Trimming shortened V by 0 bases and J by 4 bases, and 15 bases separated the two germline ends. Looked up from germline, CDR1 is GTSNPN and CDR2 is SVGIG (reference sequence).

The chain recombines TRBV7-9 with TRBJ1-3; tentatively, D is TRBD1 (6 bases). This CDR3 spans 16 amino acids. Trimming removed 0 bases at V and 2 bases at J, with 11 bases between. Germline CDR1 is SEHNR and CDR2 is FQNEAQ (reference sequence). The CDR3 reads CASSLAQPGAGNTIYF. The CDR3 nucleotides read TGTGCCAGCAGCTTAGCGCAGCCAGGGGCTGGAAACACCATATATTTT.

CDR3 sequence reads: CASAPVRTDTQYF. The CDR3 DNA reads as TGCGCCAGCGCCCCCGTTCGAACAGATACGCAGTATTTT. V is TRBV4-1 and J is TRBJ2-3; D uncertain. The CDR3 runs 13 residues. The germline CDR1 and CDR2 sequences are MGHRA and YSYEKL. V lost 8 bases to trimming and J lost 3 bases, with 12 bases between them.

The chain combines TRBV7-8 with TRBJ2-3; 9 nucleotides line up with TRBD1. This CDR3 region has 16 residues. CDR1 and CDR2 (germline): SGHVS, FQNEAQ. J was trimmed by 3 bases and V by 1 base; bases with no gene match: 5. In nucleotides, the CDR3 is TGTGCCAGCAGCTTAGATGTACAGGGGGCTACAGATACGCAGTATTTT. Translated, it gives CASSLDVQGATDTQYF.

The rearrangement joins TRBV18 to TRBJ1-2; D is perhaps TRBD1 (5 bases). Trimming cost V 3 bases and J 7 bases, with 12 bases left between them. There are 13 residues in the CDR3. CDR1 is KGHSH, CDR2 LQKENI, per germline. CDR3 nucleotides: TGTGCCAGCTCACCCGGAGGGGTCGGTGGCTACACCTTC. This encodes CASSPGGVGGYTF.